This T cell receptor beta chain was found in a study of blood T cell repertoires in COVID-19. Study as a whole: Material from acute and convalescent COVID-19 was sourced from the United States, Italy and Spain.

CDR1 KGHSH and CDR2 LQKENI come from the germline V gene. This CDR3 has 15 residues. Trimming shortened V by 3 bases and J by 0 bases, and 11 bases separated the two germline ends. Libraries were prepared by immunoSEQ multiplex PCR; TCRdb keeps only in-frame clonotypes and omits some of them. The sample holds 190,000 or so clones; roughly nine tenths are singletons and the top ten take about 0.72%. Sequencing was done on a sample of peripheral blood. This rearrangement joins TRBV18 to TRBJ1-1; the D is unclear. The sequence was collected from an older woman with acute or convalescent COVID-19. CDR3 nucleotide sequence: TGTGCCAGCTCACCCCAGGTGCCCATGAACACTGAAGCTTTCTTT. It codes for CASSPQVPMNTEAFF. Drawing the rest from reference TRBV18 and TRBJ1-1, the complete variable domain is NAGVMQNPRHLVRRRGQEARLRCSPMKGHSHVYWYRQLPEEGLKFMVYLQKENIIDESGMPKERFSAEFPKEGPSILRIQQVVRGDSAAYFCASSPQVPMNTEAFFGQGTRLTVV.